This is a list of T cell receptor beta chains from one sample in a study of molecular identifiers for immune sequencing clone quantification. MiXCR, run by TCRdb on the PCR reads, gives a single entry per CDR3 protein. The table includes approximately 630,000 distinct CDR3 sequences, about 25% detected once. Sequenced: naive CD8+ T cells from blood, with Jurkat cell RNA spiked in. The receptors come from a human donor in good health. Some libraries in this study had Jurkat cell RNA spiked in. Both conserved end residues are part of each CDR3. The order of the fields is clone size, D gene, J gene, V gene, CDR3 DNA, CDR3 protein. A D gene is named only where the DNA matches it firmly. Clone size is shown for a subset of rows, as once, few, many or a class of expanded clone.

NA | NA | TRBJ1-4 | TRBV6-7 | TGTGCCAGCAGTTACCCGACTGATTGCAATGCAACTAATGAAAAACTGTTTTTT | CASSYPTDCNATNEKLFF
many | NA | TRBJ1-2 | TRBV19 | TGTGCCAGTAGTATCCGGACAGAGACTAACTATGGCTACACCTTC | CASSIRTETNYGYTF
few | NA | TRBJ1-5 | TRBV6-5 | TGTGCCAGCAGACCCCAGGGGAGGATTCAGCCCCAGCATTTT | CASRPQGRIQPQHF
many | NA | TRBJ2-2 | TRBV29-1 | TGCAGCGTTGAAGGACCGGGAGCGGACGGGGAGCTGTTTTTT | CSVEGPGADGELFF
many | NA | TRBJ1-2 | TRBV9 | TGTGCCAGCAGCGTAGTAACTAACTATGGCTACACCTTC | CASSVVTNYGYTF
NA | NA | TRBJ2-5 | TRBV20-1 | TGCAGTGCTGGCGGGACAGTCGGTCTTTTGGTACAAGAGACCCAGTACTTC | CSAGGTVGLLVQETQYF
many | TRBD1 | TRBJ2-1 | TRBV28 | TGTGCCAGCAGCCTTGGACAGGGCCTCAGTGAGCAGTTCTTC | CASSLGQGLSEQFF
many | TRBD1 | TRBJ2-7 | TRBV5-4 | TGTGCCAGCAGCTTTCAGGGGGTATACGAGCAGTACTTC | CASSFQGVYEQYF
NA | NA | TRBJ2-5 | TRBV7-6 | TGTGCCAGCAGTACCGAGGGGAGGCAAGAGACCCAGTACTTC | CASSTEGRQETQYF
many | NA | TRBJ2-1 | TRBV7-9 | TGTGCCAGCATCCCTCCCCGGGGGAGCTCCTACAATGAGCAGTTCTTC | CASIPPRGSSYNEQFF
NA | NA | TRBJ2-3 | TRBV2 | TGTGCCAGCAGTGAAGATGTGGGACTTACCACAGATACGCAGTATTTT | CASSEDVGLTTDTQYF
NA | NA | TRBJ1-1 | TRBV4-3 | TGCGCCAGCAGCCAAGATTGGGCCGCGAACCCTGAAGCTTTCTTT | CASSQDWAANPEAFF
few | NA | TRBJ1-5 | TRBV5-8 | TGTGCCAGCAGCAAATGGACAGACACTTATAGCAATCAGCCCCAGCATTTT | CASSKWTDTYSNQPQHF
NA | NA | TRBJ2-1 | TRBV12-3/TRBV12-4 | TGTGCCAGCAGTCAGAAGGGACTCCACAATGAGCAGTTCTTC | CASSQKGLHNEQFF
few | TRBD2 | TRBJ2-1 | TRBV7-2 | TGTGCCAGCAGCCCCCGACTAGCGGGGGGGCTCTACAATGAGCAGTTCTTC | CASSPRLAGGLYNEQFF
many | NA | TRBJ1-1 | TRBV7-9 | TGTGCCAGCAGCTACGGACGCACTGAAGCTTTCTTT | CASSYGRTEAFF
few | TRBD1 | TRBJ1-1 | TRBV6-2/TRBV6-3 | TGTGCCAGCAGAACGACAGGGGGCTTGACTTTCTTT | CASRTTGGLTFF
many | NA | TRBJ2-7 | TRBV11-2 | TGTGCCAGCAGCTTTTTGCTGGGGGAGCAGTACTTC | CASSFLLGEQYF
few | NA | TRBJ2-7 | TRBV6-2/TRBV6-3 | TGTGCCAGCAGGACCCGGGACATGGGCTCCTACGAGCAGTACTTC | CASRTRDMGSYEQYF
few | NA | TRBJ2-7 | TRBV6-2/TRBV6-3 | TGTGCCAGCAGTCCCCTTCAAGGGGAGCAGTACTTC | CASSPLQGEQYF
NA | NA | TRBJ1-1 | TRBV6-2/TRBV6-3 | TGTGCCAGCAGTCCACGGGGAGTGGTGGACTCTGAAGCTGTCTTT | CASSPRGVVDSEAVF
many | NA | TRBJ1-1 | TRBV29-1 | TGCAGCGTGGCGGGACTGATTTACACTGAAGCTTTCTTT | CSVAGLIYTEAFF
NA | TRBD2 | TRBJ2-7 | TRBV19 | TGTGCCAGTAGTGTACTAGCGGTTCCCCCCCGCGAGCAGTACTTC | CASSVLAVPPREQYF
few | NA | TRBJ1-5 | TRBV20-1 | TGCAGTGCTAGAGACTTAGAGGGGGGGAGCAATCAGCCCCAGCATTTT | CSARDLEGGSNQPQHF
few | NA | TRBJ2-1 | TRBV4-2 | TGTGCCAGCAGCCAAGGGACTAATCGTGAGCAGTTCTTC | CASSQGTNREQFF
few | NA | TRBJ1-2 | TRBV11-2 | TGTGCCAGCAGCTTAGGATGGGGGGACTATGGCTACACCTTC | CASSLGWGDYGYTF
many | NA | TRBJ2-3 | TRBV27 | TGTGCCAGCAGTTTTGAGAACACAGATACGCAGTATTTT | CASSFENTDTQYF
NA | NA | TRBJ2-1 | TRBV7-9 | TGTGCCAGCCGGACCGGGACCGAGTTTAATGGGCAGTTCTTC | CASRTGTEFNGQFF
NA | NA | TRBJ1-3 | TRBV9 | TGTGCCAGCAGCGTAGGACATATGGGGGGCGCGCCCGCAGGAAACACCATATATTTT | CASSVGHMGGAPAGNTIYF
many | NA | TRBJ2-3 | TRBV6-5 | TGTGCCAGCAGTTACGCGGGGAGAAACACAGATACGCAGTATTTT | CASSYAGRNTDTQYF
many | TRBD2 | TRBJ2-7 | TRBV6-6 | TGTGCCAGCAGTTTAGCGGGAAGTGGGAACGAGCAGTACTTC | CASSLAGSGNEQYF
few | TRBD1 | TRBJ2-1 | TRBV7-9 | TGTGCCAGCAGCTCCGCTCGACAGGGGGCGTACAATGAGCAGTTCTTC | CASSSARQGAYNEQFF
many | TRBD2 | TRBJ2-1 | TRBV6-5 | TGTGCCAGCAGTTACTCGATAAGTCGGGACTACGTCAATGAGCAGTTCTTC | CASSYSISRDYVNEQFF
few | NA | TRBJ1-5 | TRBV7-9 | TGTGCCAGCAGCTCGAGCACCGGGGATCAGCCCCAGCATTTT | CASSSSTGDQPQHF
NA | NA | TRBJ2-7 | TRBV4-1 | TGCGCCAGCAGCCCCTCGTACACCGCCTTTTCCGAGCAGTACTTC | CASSPSYTAFSEQYF
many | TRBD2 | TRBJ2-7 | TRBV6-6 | TGTGCCAGCAGATCCGGGACTAGCGGGACCGAGCAGTACTTC | CASRSGTSGTEQYF
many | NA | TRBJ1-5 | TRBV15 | TGTGCCACCAGCAGAGTTGGGGACCGGGATAATCAGCCCCAGCATTTT | CATSRVGDRDNQPQHF
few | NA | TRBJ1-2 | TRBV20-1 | TGCAGTGCTAGAGTCGAGGGAAACTATGGCTACCCCTTC | CSARVEGNYGYPF
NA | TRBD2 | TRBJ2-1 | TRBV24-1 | TGTGCCACCACTCAAGCGGGACTAGCAGGATCCTCCTACAATGAGCAGTTCTTC | CATTQAGLAGSSYNEQFF
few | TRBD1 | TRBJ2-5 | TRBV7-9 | TGTGCCAGCAGCTGGGGGGGACAGGGGGCCTATGAGACCCAGTACTTC | CASSWGGQGAYETQYF
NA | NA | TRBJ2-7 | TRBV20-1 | TGCAGTGTGCCCGCGTGGAGCTACGAGCAGTACTTC | CSVPAWSYEQYF